This passage covers 18 T cell receptor beta chains from one sample sequenced in a study of identical twins. TCRdb independently ran MiXCR on the 5' RACE reads; one entry per CDR3 protein. The data contain more than 200,000 distinct CDR3 sequences, roughly a tenth of them seen just once; the ten biggest clones take up 5% to 5.5%. The sequenced sample consisted of memory (CD45RO+) T cells sorted from blood. The receptors stem from a woman aged 18-29 years in good health.

This clonotype was seen only a few times. The chain uses TRBV7-2 and TRBJ2-7; 11 nucleotides agree with TRBD2. The ends lost 2 bases at V and 4 bases at J; junction bases unmatched: 1. This CDR3 has 14 amino acids. The germline CDR1 and CDR2 sequences are SGHTA and FQGNSA. The CDR3 DNA sequence: TGTGCCAGCAGCTTAACTAGCGGGAGATACGAGCAGTACTTC. This gives the protein CASSLTSGRYEQYF.

V and J are TRBV5-5 and TRBJ1-5, with no clear D. The CDR3 runs to 13 residues. V shed 4 bases and J shed 6 bases, with 11 bases lying between them. Germline assignment: CDR1 SGHKS and CDR2 YYEKEE (reference sequence). The CDR3 region is CASSPRPGQPQHF. For the CDR3, the DNA is TGTGCCAGCAGCCCTCGGCCAGGTCAGCCCCAGCATTTT.

This chain uses TRBV2 with TRBJ1-1, with a possible D match to TRBD1 (5 bases). The CDR3 consists of 15 residues. Germline-derived CDR1 and CDR2 are SNHLY and FYNNEI. Trimming left V 8 bases short and J 0 bases short, with 16 bases between. The CDR3, as DNA: TGTGCCAGCCTCCTCCGCGGGGGGGTGAACACTGAAGCTTTCTTT. It is translated as CASLLRGGVNTEAFF.

This chain joins TRBV6-2 or TRBV6-3 and TRBJ1-1; D possibly corresponds to TRBD1 (6 bases). Germline V lookup: CDR1 MNHEY, CDR2 SVGEGT. The CDR3 covers 19 residues. V lost 2 bases and J lost 0, with 22 bases in between. This chain's CDR3 is CASSYPRSTNGGLNTEAFF. The CDR3 coding sequence is TGTGCCAGCAGTTACCCCCGGAGTACTAACGGGGGGCTGAACACTGAAGCTTTCTTT.

The chain combines TRBV5-1 with TRBJ2-7, with a possible D match to TRBD2 (6 bases). The CDR3 has 15 amino acids. CDR1 SGHRS and CDR2 YFSETQ come from the germline V gene. The ends were cut back, 4 bases at V and 3 bases at J, with 17 bases in the middle. The CDR3 reads CASSGPGGPIYEQYF. Written as DNA, the CDR3 is TGCGCCAGCAGCGGCCCAGGAGGGCCGATCTACGAGCAGTACTTC.

The chain carries TRBV28 and TRBJ1-5; a weak D match, TRBD1 (5 bases). CDR1 is MDHEN, CDR2 SYDVKM, per germline. CDR3 length: 15 residues. Trimming shortened V by 4 bases and J by 5 bases, and 15 bases separated the two germline ends. CDR3 region: CASSSQGTADQPQHF. CDR3 DNA sequence: TGTGCCAGCAGTTCGCAGGGAACAGCGGATCAGCCCCAGCATTTT.

In this sample, this clonotype turned up a few times. The rearrangement links TRBV28 to TRBJ2-3, with D perhaps being TRBD1 or TRBD2 (5 bases each). V lost 5 bases, J lost 1 base, and 10 bases lay in between. Germline CDR1 is MDHEN and CDR2 is SYDVKM. The CDR3 is made up of 14 amino acids. CDR3 in amino acids: CASSTRDRTDTQYF. CDR3 coding DNA: TGTGCCAGCAGTACCAGGGACCGCACAGATACGCAGTATTTT.

This clonotype was observed at least ten times. The chain links TRBV12-3 or TRBV12-4 to TRBJ2-3; D gene uncertain. The CDR3 runs to 13 residues. V lost 6 bases to trimming and J lost 0 bases, with 7 bases between them. CDR3 protein: CASSDKSTDTQYF. CDR3 nucleotides: TGTGCCAGCAGCGATAAGAGCACAGATACGCAGTATTTT.

This chain links TRBV3-1 with TRBJ1-1; D is unclear. Germline-derived CDR1 and CDR2 are LGHDT and YNNKEL (reference sequence). V was clipped by 1 base and J by 8 bases, with 11 bases between them. This CDR3 has 13 amino acids. The CDR3 protein is CASSQVLVGEAFF. CDR3 bases: TGTGCCAGCAGCCAAGTGCTTGTGGGAGAAGCTTTCTTT. Looking up the rest from reference TRBV3-1 and TRBJ1-1 gives the full variable domain: DTAVSQTPKYLVTQMGNDKSIKCEQNLGHDTMYWYKQDSKKFLKIMFSYNNKELIINETVPNRFSPKSPDKAHLNLHINSLELGDSAVYFCASSQVLVGEAFFGQGTRLTVV.

This clonotype came up a few times. The V gene is TRBV24-1, the J gene TRBJ2-1, with 7 bases aligning to TRBD1. The junction had 4 bases not matched to a gene; V was cut back by 2 bases and J by 4 bases. The CDR3 is 15 amino acids. The germline CDR1 and CDR2 sequences are KGHDR and SFDVKD. CDR3 protein: CATSDSTGSYNEQFF. In DNA form, the CDR3 reads TGTGCCACCAGTGATTCGACAGGGTCTTACAATGAGCAGTTCTTC.

The V gene is TRBV9, the J gene TRBJ1-6; D might be TRBD1 (5 bases). V was trimmed by 0 bases and J by 7 bases, leaving 5 bases between them. The CDR3 consists of 13 residues. Germline V gene lookup returns CDR1 SGDLS and CDR2 YYNGEE. CDR3 protein: CASSVEGNSPLHF. CDR3 in DNA: TGTGCCAGCAGCGTAGAGGGGAATTCACCCCTCCACTTT.

This clonotype was detected only a few times. The V and J genes are TRBV7-2 and TRBJ2-5; 8 nucleotides match TRBD2. The trim removed 5 bases at V and 7 bases at J, leaving 18 bases unmatched. CDR1 is SGHTA and CDR2 is FQGNSA in the germline V gene. The CDR3 extends over 17 amino acids. For the CDR3, the DNA is TGTGCCAGCAGCCCGCTGGATAGCGGGGCGAGAGGGAGGACCCAGTACTTC. This codes for CASSPLDSGARGRTQYF.

This clonotype was detected ten times or more. V and J are TRBV7-8 and TRBJ2-1; TRBD1 is a possible D gene (6 bases). Germline assignment: CDR1 SGHVS and CDR2 FQNEAQ. The CDR3 consists of 12 residues. V was trimmed by 4 bases and J by 15 bases, leaving 16 bases between them. The CDR3 nucleotides read TGTGCCAGCAGCTCACTGACAGGTTCATCGTTCTTC. Translation gives CASSSLTGSSFF. The whole variable domain, remainder taken from reference TRBV7-8 and TRBJ2-1, is GAGVSQSPRYKVAKRGQDVALRCDPISGHVSLFWYQQALGQGPEFLTYFQNEAQLDKSGLPSDRFFAERPEGSVSTLKIQRTQQEDSAVYLCASSSLTGSSFFGPGTRLTVL.

This clonotype was detected only a few times. The rearrangement uses TRBV10-3 and TRBJ2-5; 7 bases fit TRBD1. Germline V gene sequence: CDR1 ENHRY, CDR2 SYGVKD. The junction had 2 bases not matched to a gene; V was cut back by 5 bases and J by 2 bases. There are 13 residues in the CDR3. The CDR3 is CAISLDRQETQYF. CDR3 nucleotides: TGTGCCATCAGTCTGGACAGGCAAGAGACCCAGTACTTC.

This clonotype has more than one count but fewer than ten. CDR3 loop: CASGARLAGVGEQYF. In DNA, the CDR3 is TGTGCTAGTGGTGCCAGACTAGCGGGAGTGGGGGAGCAGTACTTC. This chain uses TRBV12-5 with TRBJ2-7, with 12 bases lining up with TRBD2. The V gene's germline CDR1 is LGHNT and CDR2 FRNRAP. Germline trimming cut 5 bases from V and 7 bases from J; bases unmatched to any gene: 9. The CDR3 is made up of 15 amino acids.

In this sample, this clonotype turned up many times. This sequence joins TRBV7-6 and TRBJ2-3; TRBD2 agrees at 12 bases. Germline lookup yields CDR1 SGHVS and CDR2 FNYEAQ. J lost 0 bases, V lost 5 bases, and 9 bases had no gene match. The CDR3 loop spans 18 amino acids. This CDR3 is CASSLGLAGGASTDTQYF. CDR3 sequence (DNA): TGTGCCAGCAGCCTGGGACTAGCGGGTGGGGCTAGCACAGATACGCAGTATTTT.

This clonotype was seen ten or more times. The CDR3 here is CAAGTGGQPQHF. CDR3 coding DNA: TGTGCCGCAGGGACAGGGGGCCAGCCCCAGCATTTT. The chain employs TRBV12-3 or TRBV12-4 and TRBJ1-5; 12 bases agree with TRBD1. CDR3 length: 12 residues. Trimming took 11 bases from V and 7 from J; bases not matched to a gene: 3.

The chain carries TRBV11-2 and TRBJ2-2; the D is unclear. CDR1 and CDR2 (germline): SGHAT, FQNNGV. V was trimmed by 0 bases and J by 3 bases, leaving 2 bases between them. CDR3 length: 13 amino acids. The CDR3 is CASSLDDTGELFF. In DNA, the CDR3 is TGTGCCAGCAGCTTAGATGACACCGGGGAGCTGTTTTTT.